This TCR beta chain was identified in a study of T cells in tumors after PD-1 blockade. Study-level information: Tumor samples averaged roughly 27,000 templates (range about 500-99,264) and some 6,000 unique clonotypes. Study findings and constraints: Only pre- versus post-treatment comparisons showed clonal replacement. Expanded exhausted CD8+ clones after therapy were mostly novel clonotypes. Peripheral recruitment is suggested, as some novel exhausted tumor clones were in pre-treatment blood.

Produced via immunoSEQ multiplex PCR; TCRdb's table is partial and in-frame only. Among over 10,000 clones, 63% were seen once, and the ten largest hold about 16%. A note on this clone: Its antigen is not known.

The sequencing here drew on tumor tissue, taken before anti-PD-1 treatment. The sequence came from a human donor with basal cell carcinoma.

The CDR3 here is CASRGVLNTGELFF. For the CDR3, the DNA is TGTGCCAGCAGGGGGGTCCTGAACACCGGGGAGCTGTTTTTT. The genes are TRBV2 and TRBJ2-2, with D perhaps matching TRBD1 or TRBD2 (5 bases each). V dropped 6 bases and J dropped 1 base, with 9 bases sitting between them. The germline gives CDR1 SNHLY, CDR2 FYNNEI. CDR3 length equals 14 residues.